This T cell receptor (beta chain) was retrieved from a study of cytotoxic CD8 clonotypes in ibrutinib-treated CLL. Produced via immunoSEQ multiplex PCR; TCRdb's table is partial and in-frame only. The sample consists of over 65,000 clones, about two thirds of them appearing once. The CDR3 runs to 15 residues. From germline, CDR1 is SGHAT and CDR2 FQNNGV. V gave up 3 bases and J gave up 4 bases, with 15 bases separating them. Here the sequenced sample was PBMCs, taken after 12 months of ibrutinib treatment. This chain joins TRBV11-2 and TRBJ1-1; TRBD1 might be the D (5 bases). This TCR was recovered from a human donor with chronic lymphocytic leukemia. CDR3 sequence (DNA): TGTGCCAGCAGCTTCCGGGGCCAACCGGGCACTGAAGCTTTCTTT. Translating it yields CASSFRGQPGTEAFF.